This TCR beta chain was observed in a study of T cells in Graves' hyperthyroidism and ophthalmopathy. There were TCR beta CDR3 regions amplified from RNA transcripts. First-round RT-PCR with HTBI primers amplified the TCR CDR3 region. TCRdb fed the multiplex PCR reads into MiXCR, producing one record per CDR3 protein. The sample contains hundreds of thousands of distinct CDR3 sequences, about 22% of which appear only once. This clonotype has only a few counts. The CDR3 covers 14 residues. Trimming took 0 bases from V and 0 from J, leaving 8 bases between them. Germline V gene lookup returns CDR1 DFQATT and CDR2 SNEGSKA (reference sequence). In the ophthalmopathy cohort, Clinical Activity Score was at least 3, NOSPECS grade at least 4, and duration under 3 months. Exclusion of patients followed from uncontrolled infection, other autoimmune disease, pregnancy or lactation.

The source is a woman in her 70s with Graves' ophthalmopathy. The V and J genes are TRBV20-1 and TRBJ1-1; D ambiguous. Material for sequencing was blood. CDR3 nucleotides: TGCAGTGCTAGAGATTCGGCACTGAACACTGAAGCTTTCTTT. Amino acid sequence: CSARDSALNTEAFF.